This T cell receptor beta chain was obtained from a study of metastatic and nonmetastatic thyroid tumors. Study-wide results and limits: It was reported that TCR beta diversity was significantly higher in malignant thyroid tumors than benign nodules, in blood and tumor.

Trimming cost V 5 bases and J 3 bases, with 17 bases left between them. The CDR3 is 15 residues long. Germline V gives CDR1 SGHNT, CDR2 YENEEA. Original handling: Clinicopathological groups supplied CDR3 differences that were used to build a distant-metastasis classifier for papillary thyroid cancer. With MiXCR, TCRdb called clones anew from the PCR reads. None of the V and J calls come from the authors' own analysis; TCRdb made them. The table has roughly 89,000 clones, around an eighth seen once; the top ten hold roughly 9.6%. Every patient underwent thyroid surgery untreated. This clone was detected ten times or more. Its antigen is as yet unknown.

This sequence joins TRBV11-3 and TRBJ2-7, with D maybe TRBD1 (6 bases). Sequencing was performed on tumor tissue. This sequence originates from a female donor with papillary thyroid cancer or a benign thyroid nodule (not recorded which). Some clones in this sample may be carry-over from other donors' samples. The CDR3 nucleotides read TGTGCCAGCAGCCCCGGGGACATCCACCGCTACGAGCAGTACTTC. Its protein is CASSPGDIHRYEQYF.